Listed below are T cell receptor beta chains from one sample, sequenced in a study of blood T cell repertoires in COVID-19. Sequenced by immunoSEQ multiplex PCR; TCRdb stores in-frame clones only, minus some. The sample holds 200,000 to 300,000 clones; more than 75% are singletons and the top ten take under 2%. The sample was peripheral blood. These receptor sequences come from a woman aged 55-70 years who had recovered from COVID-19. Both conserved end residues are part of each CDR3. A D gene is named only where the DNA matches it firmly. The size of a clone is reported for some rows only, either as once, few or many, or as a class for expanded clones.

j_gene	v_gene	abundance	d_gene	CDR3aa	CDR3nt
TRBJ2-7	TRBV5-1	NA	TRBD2	CASSLSGGGYEQYF	TGCGCCAGCAGCTTGAGCGGGGGAGGATACGAGCAGTACTTC
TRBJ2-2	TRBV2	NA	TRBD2	CASQRGASNTGELFF	TGTGCCAGCCAGCGGGGGGCATCGAACACCGGGGAGCTGTTTTTT
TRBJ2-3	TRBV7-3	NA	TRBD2	CASSLNRAGGNTDTQYF	TGTGCCAGCAGCTTAAACCGAGCGGGGGGGAATACAGATACGCAGTATTTT
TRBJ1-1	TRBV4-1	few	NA	CASSLTGSSDTEAFF	TGCGCCAGCAGCCTGACGGGGAGTTCAGACACTGAAGCTTTCTTT
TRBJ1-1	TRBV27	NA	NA	CASSLGRGWTEAFF	TGTGCCAGCAGTTTGGGCAGGGGTTGGACTGAAGCTTTCTTT
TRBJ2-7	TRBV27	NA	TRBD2	CASSLGLAYEQYF	TGTGCCAGCAGTCTGGGACTAGCCTACGAGCAGTACTTC
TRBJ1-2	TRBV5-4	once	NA	CASSLGSGGGYTF	TGTGCCAGCAGCTTGGGGTCCGGAGGAGGCTACACCTTC
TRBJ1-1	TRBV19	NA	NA	CASIPRGGHTEAFF	TGTGCCAGTATCCCCCGGGGAGGACACACTGAAGCTTTCTTT
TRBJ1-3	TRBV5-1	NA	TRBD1	CASSLGQGAFGNTIYF	TGCGCCAGCAGCTTGGGACAGGGCGCATTCGGAAACACCATATATTTT
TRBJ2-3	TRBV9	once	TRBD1	CASGQQGVDTQYF	TGTGCCAGCGGCCAACAGGGGGTTGATACGCAGTATTTT
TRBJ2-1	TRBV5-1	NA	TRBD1	CASTWTGGSNEQFF	TGCGCCAGCACTTGGACAGGGGGAAGCAATGAGCAGTTCTTC
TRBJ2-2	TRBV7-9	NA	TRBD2	CASSLTPSGGYGELFF	TGTGCCAGCAGCTTAACCCCTAGCGGGGGGTACGGGGAGCTGTTTTTT
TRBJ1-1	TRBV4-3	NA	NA	CASSQELTRNTEAFF	TGCGCCAGCAGCCAAGAGCTGACTCGGAACACTGAAGCTTTCTTT
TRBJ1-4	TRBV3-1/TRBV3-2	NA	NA	CASSGNRVRGANEKLFF	TGTGCCAGCAGCGGAAATAGGGTCAGGGGTGCTAATGAAAAACTGTTTTTT
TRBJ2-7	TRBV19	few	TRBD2	CASSAGTSGLSSYEQYF	TGTGCCAGTAGTGCCGGGACTAGCGGTCTTAGCTCCTACGAGCAGTACTTC
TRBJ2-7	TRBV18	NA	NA	CASSPREQTYEQYF	TGTGCCAGCTCACCTCGAGAACAGACCTACGAGCAGTACTTC
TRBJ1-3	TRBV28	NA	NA	CASSFLTTSGNTIYF	TGTGCCAGCAGTTTTCTTACAACCTCTGGAAACACCATATATTTT
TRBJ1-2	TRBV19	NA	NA	CASSIRRGTYGYTF	TGTGCCAGTAGTATACGTCGGGGGACCTATGGCTACACCTTC
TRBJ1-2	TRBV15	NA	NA	CATSREKGGGYDYGYTF	TGTGCCACCAGCAGAGAAAAAGGTGGAGGGTATGACTATGGCTACACCTTC
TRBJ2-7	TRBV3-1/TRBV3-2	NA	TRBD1	CASSEETGGVYEQYF	TGTGCCAGCAGCGAAGAGACAGGGGGAGTCTACGAGCAGTACTTC
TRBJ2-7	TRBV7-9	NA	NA	CASSPRDKSYEQYF	TGTGCCAGCAGCCCCCGGGACAAGTCCTACGAGCAGTACTTC
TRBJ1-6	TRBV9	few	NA	CASSDRPSYNSPLHF	TGTGCCAGCAGCGACAGACCCTCCTATAATTCACCCCTCCACTTT
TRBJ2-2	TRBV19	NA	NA	CASAFPGGAAGELFF	TGTGCCAGCGCGTTCCCGGGCGGGGCGGCCGGGGAGCTGTTTTTT
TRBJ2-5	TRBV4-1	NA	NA	CASSQDPSSGSEETQYF	TGCGCCAGCAGCCAAGATCCTTCTTCGGGTTCTGAGGAGACCCAGTACTTC
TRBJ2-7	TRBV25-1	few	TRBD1	CASSRQGNDEQYF	TGTGCCAGCAGCCGACAGGGAAACGACGAGCAGTACTTC
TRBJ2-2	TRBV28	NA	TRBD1	CASSPGQGEVGELFF	TGTGCCAGCAGCCCAGGACAGGGGGAGGTCGGGGAGCTGTTTTTT
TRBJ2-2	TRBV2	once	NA	CASSPSHGELFF	TGTGCCAGCAGCCCTAGTCACGGGGAGCTGTTTTTT
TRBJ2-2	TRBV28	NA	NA	CASSFQFSGELFF	TGTGCCAGCAGTTTTCAGTTTTCCGGGGAGCTGTTTTTT
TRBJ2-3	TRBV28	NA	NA	CASSLSNPDTQYF	TGTGCCAGCAGCCTAAGCAACCCAGATACGCAGTATTTT
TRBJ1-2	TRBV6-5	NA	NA	CASSLKHGAVWYTF	TGTGCCAGCAGCTTAAAACACGGCGCGGTATGGTACACCTTC
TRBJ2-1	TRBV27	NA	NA	CASSPLASGEREQFF	TGTGCCAGCAGTCCCCTAGCGTCCGGGGAGAGGGAGCAGTTCTTC
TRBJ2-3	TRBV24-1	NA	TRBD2	CATSDSWTGGPTDTQYF	TGTGCCACCAGTGATTCCTGGACGGGGGGGCCCACGGATACGCAGTATTTT
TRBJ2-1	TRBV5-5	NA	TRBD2	CASSWGGVLEYNEQFF	TGTGCCAGCAGCTGGGGGGGAGTCCTCGAGTACAATGAGCAGTTCTTC
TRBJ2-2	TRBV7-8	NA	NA	CASNKGLPPLGTGELFF	TGTGCCAGCAACAAGGGGCTTCCGCCCTTAGGCACCGGGGAGCTGTTTTTT
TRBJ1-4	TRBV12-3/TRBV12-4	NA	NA	CASSSGEEKLFF	TGTGCCAGCAGTTCCGGAGAAGAAAAACTGTTTTTT
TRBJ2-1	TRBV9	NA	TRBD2	CASSVESAGAYNEQFF	TGTGCCAGCAGCGTAGAATCTGCGGGGGCCTACAATGAGCAGTTCTTC
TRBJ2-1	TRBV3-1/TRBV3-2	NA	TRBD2	CASREGLAAYNEQFF	TGTGCCAGCAGGGAGGGACTAGCGGCCTACAATGAGCAGTTCTTC
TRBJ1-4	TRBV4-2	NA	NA	CASSQDRAGINEKLFF	TGTGCCAGCAGCCAAGATCGGGCAGGGATTAATGAAAAACTGTTTTTT
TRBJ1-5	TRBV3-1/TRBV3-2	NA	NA	CASSQGGGNNQPQHF	TGTGCCAGCAGCCAGGGAGGCGGGAACAATCAGCCCCAGCATTTT
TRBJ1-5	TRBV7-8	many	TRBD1	CASSIRGTGYQPQHF	TGTGCCAGCAGCATACGCGGGACAGGGTACCAGCCCCAGCATTTT
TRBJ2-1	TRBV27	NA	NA	CASSPQRNEQFF	TGTGCCAGCAGTCCGCAGCGGAATGAGCAGTTCTTC
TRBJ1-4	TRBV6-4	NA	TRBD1	CASRATGVERGEKLFF	TGTGCCAGCAGGGCCACAGGGGTCGAGCGCGGTGAAAAACTGTTTTTT
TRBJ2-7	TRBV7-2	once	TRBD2	CASSLGPMAGGKSYEQYF	TGTGCCAGCAGCTTAGGACCCATGGCGGGGGGGAAGTCCTACGAGCAGTACTTC
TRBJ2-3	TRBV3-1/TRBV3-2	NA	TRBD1	CASSHGTASTDTQYF	TGTGCCAGCAGCCATGGGACAGCTAGCACAGATACGCAGTATTTT
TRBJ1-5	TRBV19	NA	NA	CASSMRGNQPQHF	TGTGCCAGTAGTATGAGGGGCAATCAGCCCCAGCATTTT
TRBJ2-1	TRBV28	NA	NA	CASSLWATRNEQFF	TGTGCCAGCAGTTTATGGGCCACGAGGAATGAGCAGTTCTTC
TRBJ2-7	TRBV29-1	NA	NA	CSVDKGGRRGHEQYF	TGCAGCGTTGACAAAGGGGGTCGCAGGGGTCACGAGCAGTACTTC
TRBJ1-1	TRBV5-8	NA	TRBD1	CASSAGQLNTEAFF	TGTGCCAGCAGCGCGGGACAGCTGAACACTGAAGCTTTCTTT
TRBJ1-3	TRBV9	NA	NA	CASSVAGISGNTIYF	TGTGCCAGCAGCGTAGCTGGCATCTCTGGAAACACCATATATTTT
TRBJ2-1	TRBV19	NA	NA	CASSRQGYRGEQFF	TGTGCCAGTAGTCGGCAGGGATACCGAGGTGAGCAGTTCTTC